What follows are 27 T cell receptor beta chains derived from one specimen sequenced in a study of T-cell memory formation after mild COVID-19. TCRdb processed the 5' RACE reads anew with MiXCR; each CDR3 protein has one entry. Altogether a few hundred thousand distinct CDR3 sequences are present, roughly 19% being singletons, with the ten largest covering about 21%. Material: PBMCs or a T cell subset sorted from them (not recorded which). Receptors originate from a man between 18 and 29 years old who had mild COVID-19 (a few samples of this study predate the infection). Cell type and time point are not known.

This clonotype came up a few times. The chain couples TRBV20-1 to TRBJ2-2, with 8 bases identical to TRBD2. The CDR3 totals 14 residues. Germline V gene lookup returns CDR1 DFQATT and CDR2 SNEGSKA (reference sequence). V was clipped by 6 bases and J by 6 bases; unmatched bases: 9. This CDR3 reads CSAEPGGAPGELFF. The DNA of the CDR3 is TGCAGTGCCGAACCCGGGGGGGCCCCCGGGGAGCTGTTTTTT.

This clonotype was counted only a few times. The chain carries TRBV20-1 and TRBJ2-1; D may be TRBD1 (6 bases). Per germline, CDR1 DFQATT and CDR2 SNEGSKA (reference sequence). V gave up 6 bases and J gave up 0 bases, with 15 bases separating them. This CDR3 has 15 residues. The CDR3 protein is CSAAQGPLSYNEQFF. CDR3 nucleotide sequence: TGCAGTGCGGCACAGGGCCCCCTCTCCTACAATGAGCAGTTCTTC.

The genes are TRBV28 and TRBJ1-1; 7 bases are a match to TRBD1. Per the germline V gene, CDR1 is MDHEN and CDR2 is SYDVKM. Trimming at V came to 5 bases and at J to 7 bases, leaving 4 bases not matched to a gene. The CDR3 sequence is 12 residues long. The CDR3 bases are TGTGCCAGCAGTGAACAGGGGATTGAAGCTTTCTTT. Residues: CASSEQGIEAFF.

This chain links TRBV7-9 with TRBJ1-2, with D perhaps TRBD1 (5 bases). Germline lookup yields CDR1 SEHNR and CDR2 FQNEAQ (reference sequence). The CDR3 loop spans 13 amino acids. V lost 5 bases, J lost 7 bases, and 14 bases lay in between. This chain's CDR3 is CASSPPRQSGYTF. In DNA form, the CDR3 reads TGTGCCAGCAGCCCCCCGCGACAGAGTGGCTACACCTTC.

This clonotype was picked up a small number of times. The V gene is TRBV9, the J gene TRBJ2-1; 10 positions agree with TRBD2. The V segment lost 4 bases and the J segment 4 bases; nucleotides outside the gene matches: 8. The CDR3 is made up of 16 amino acids. The germline V gene encodes CDR1 SGDLS and CDR2 YYNGEE. CDR3 loop: CASSPEPGLAYNEQFF. CDR3 nucleotide sequence: TGTGCCAGCAGCCCAGAACCGGGACTAGCGTACAATGAGCAGTTCTTC. Using reference TRBV9 and TRBJ2-1 for the parts outside the CDR3, the full variable domain is DSGVTQTPKHLITATGQRVTLRCSPRSGDLSVYWYQQSLDQGLQFLIQYYNGEERAKGNILERFSAQQFPDLHSELNLSSLELGDSALYFCASSPEPGLAYNEQFFGPGTRLTVL.

There are a few counts of this clonotype. The genes are TRBV7-8 and TRBJ1-5; possible D gene TRBD1, 5 bases. V lost 2 bases and J 1 base, leaving 15 bases between the germline ends. This CDR3 is 17 amino acids long. Germline V lookup: CDR1 SGHVS, CDR2 FQNEAQ. CDR3 residues: CASSLSFRQGSNQPQHF. The CDR3 DNA reads as TGTGCCAGCAGCTTAAGTTTCCGGCAGGGCAGCAATCAGCCCCAGCATTTT.

The chain is built from TRBV7-2 and TRBJ2-3, with D possibly being TRBD2 (6 bases). Germline V CDR1 and CDR2: SGHTA, FQGNSA. The CDR3 covers 14 residues. V was pared by 2 bases and J by 4 bases, with 10 bases between. The CDR3, as DNA: TGTGCCAGCAGCTTACGGCGACTAGCAGATACGCAGTATTTT. Its translation: CASSLRRLADTQYF.

This clonotype was detected ten times or more. The chain couples TRBV18 to TRBJ2-2; tentatively, D is TRBD2 (6 bases). This CDR3 is 15 amino acids long. The V end was cut by 1 base, the J end by 1 base, with 7 bases between. CDR1 is KGHSH, CDR2 LQKENI, per germline. The CDR3 DNA sequence: TGTGCCAGCTCACCACTGCGGGGGAACACCGGGGAGCTGTTTTTT. The encoded protein is CASSPLRGNTGELFF.

This clonotype was picked up a small number of times. This chain joins TRBV6-5 and TRBJ2-5; no reliable D call. The CDR3 contains 14 residues. Germline-derived CDR1 and CDR2 are MNHEY and SVGAGI. Trimming left V 5 bases short and J 5 bases short, with 15 bases between. For the CDR3, the DNA is TGTGCCAGCAGTATGCGCAAGTCTCATGAGACCCAGTACTTC. Translated: CASSMRKSHETQYF.

The sample holds a few counts of this clonotype. This chain links TRBV2 with TRBJ1-5, with no clear D. This CDR3 has 12 residues. Germline V gene sequence: CDR1 SNHLY, CDR2 FYNNEI. V lost 8 bases and J 3 bases, leaving 8 bases between the germline ends. The CDR3 spells CASARPNQPQHF. CDR3 in DNA: TGTGCCAGCGCCCGGCCCAATCAGCCCCAGCATTTT.

The V gene is TRBV6-1, the J gene TRBJ2-7, with 10 bases that match TRBD2. Looked up from germline, CDR1 is MNHNS and CDR2 is SASEGT. The CDR3 consists of 14 residues. After removal of 2 bases from V and 6 bases from J, the junction contained 4 bases not matched to a gene. The CDR3 region is CASSEQRGGPEQYF. CDR3 in DNA: TGTGCCAGCAGTGAACAGCGGGGGGGCCCCGAGCAGTACTTC.

This clonotype was counted a few times. J is TRBJ1-1 and V is TRBV28, with D hard to call. Trimming shortened V by 6 bases and J by 3 bases, and 20 bases separated the two germline ends. CDR1 and CDR2 (germline): MDHEN, SYDVKM. The CDR3 runs 16 residues. The CDR3 loop is CASSSVEVYGYTEAFF. As DNA, the CDR3 is TGTGCCAGCAGCTCCGTCGAAGTGTATGGGTACACTGAAGCTTTCTTT.

J is TRBJ2-7 and V is TRBV3-1; 8 positions match TRBD1. Unmatched junction bases numbered 0, after V lost 1 base and J lost 1 base. CDR1 is LGHDT and CDR2 is YNNKEL in the germline V gene (reference sequence). The CDR3 extends over 14 amino acids. The CDR3 DNA reads TGTGCCAGCAGCCAAGGGGACAGGTCCTACGAGCAGTACTTC. The encoded protein is CASSQGDRSYEQYF.

A few counts support this clonotype. The V call is TRBV7-2, the J call TRBJ2-5; 13 bases are shared with TRBD2. The trim removed 5 bases at V and 5 bases at J, leaving 8 bases unmatched. CDR1 is SGHTA and CDR2 is FQGNSA in the germline V gene. The CDR3 runs 16 residues. The CDR3 DNA is TGTGCCAGCAGCCCAACTAGCGGGGGGGGAGGGGAGACCCAGTACTTC. As protein: CASSPTSGGGGETQYF.

Many counts were recorded for this clonotype. Written as DNA, the CDR3 is TGTGCCAGCAGCCAAGATGGAACTAGCAGGGTCACAGATACGCAGTATTTT. This codes for CASSQDGTSRVTDTQYF. The genes are TRBV3-1 and TRBJ2-3; tentatively, D is TRBD2 (6 bases). The V end lost 0 bases, the J end lost 2 bases, and 15 bases lay between the germline ends. The CDR3 covers 17 residues. Looked up from germline, CDR1 is LGHDT and CDR2 is YNNKEL (reference sequence).

The chain joins TRBV28 to TRBJ2-7; D gene ambiguous. The V gene's germline CDR1 is MDHEN and CDR2 SYDVKM. There are 13 residues in the CDR3. Trimming left V 10 bases short and J 6 bases short, with 19 bases between. The CDR3 DNA reads as TGTGCCACCTCTCCCGCGGCTAGGACCGAGCAGTACGTC. As protein: CATSPAARTEQYV.

The rearrangement links TRBV7-2 to TRBJ2-3, with D hard to call. CDR3 length: 13 amino acids. V gave up 5 bases and J gave up 1 base, with 7 bases separating them. Germline V gene data show CDR1 as SGHTA and CDR2 as FQGNSA. CDR3 nucleotide sequence: TGTGCCAGCAGCGTTGAGGGCACAGATACGCAGTATTTT. Translating gives CASSVEGTDTQYF.

This clonotype was detected only a few times. The chain links TRBV5-1 to TRBJ1-1; no firm D call. CDR1 and CDR2 (germline): SGHRS, YFSETQ. Trimming removed 5 bases at V and 2 bases at J, with 10 bases between. CDR3 length: 13 residues. CDR3 residues: CASSRVSNTEAFF. The CDR3 DNA reads TGCGCCAGCAGTCGGGTATCAAACACTGAAGCTTTCTTT.

This clonotype was detected only a few times. The J gene is TRBJ2-7, the V gene TRBV7-2; the D is unclear. With 2 bases removed from V and 5 bases from J, the gap between germline ends came to 10 bases. Germline CDR1 reads SGHTA; CDR2 reads FQGNSA. The CDR3 is made up of 13 amino acids. The CDR3 loop reads CASSLSSAHEQYF. The CDR3 DNA reads TGTGCCAGCAGCTTATCGTCCGCCCACGAGCAGTACTTC. The full variable domain, completed using reference TRBV7-2 and TRBJ2-7, is GAGVSQSPSNKVTEKGKDVELRCDPISGHTALYWYRQSLGQGLEFLIYFQGNSAPDKSGLPSDRFSAERTGGSVSTLTIQRTQQEDSAVYLCASSLSSAHEQYFGPGTRLTVT.

J is TRBJ2-3 and V is TRBV6-2 or TRBV6-3; D possibly corresponds to TRBD2 (6 bases). CDR1 is MNHEY and CDR2 is SVGEGT in the germline V gene. This CDR3 spans 13 amino acids. V dropped 6 bases and J dropped 2 bases, with 9 bases sitting between them. CDR3 bases: TGTGCCAGCAGACCGGGGGACACAGATACGCAGTATTTT. It encodes CASRPGDTDTQYF.

V gene TRBV7-6 combines with J gene TRBJ2-1; 7 bases are a match to TRBD2. J lost 9 bases, V lost 0 bases, and 5 bases had no gene match. This CDR3 contains 14 residues. Germline-derived CDR1 and CDR2 are SGHVS and FNYEAQ. The CDR3 loop reads CASSLAGGESEQFF. CDR3 coding DNA: TGTGCCAGCAGCTTAGCGGGGGGGGAGTCTGAGCAGTTCTTC.

The chain has TRBV6-5 and TRBJ1-1; D is undetermined. Germline V gene sequence: CDR1 MNHEY, CDR2 SVGAGI. The CDR3 sequence is 14 residues long. V was shortened by 2 bases and J by 1 base, with 8 bases between the two germline ends. CDR3 nucleotides: TGTGCCAGCAGTTACGCATACAAGAACACTGAAGCTTTCTTT. The encoded protein is CASSYAYKNTEAFF.

This chain joins TRBV7-9 and TRBJ2-1, with D unclear. The V end lost 3 bases, the J end lost 0 bases, and 18 bases lay between the germline ends. CDR3 size: 18 residues. Germline V gene sequence: CDR1 SEHNR, CDR2 FQNEAQ (reference sequence). The CDR3 loop reads CASSFITGPRSSYNEQFF. As DNA, the CDR3 is TGTGCCAGCAGCTTTATCACGGGTCCGAGGAGCTCCTACAATGAGCAGTTCTTC. Full variable domain (outside the CDR3, taken from reference TRBV7-9 and TRBJ2-1): DTGVSQNPRHKITKRGQNVTFRCDPISEHNRLYWYRQTLGQGPEFLTYFQNEAQLEKSRLLSDRFSAERPKGSFSTLEIQRTEQGDSAMYLCASSFITGPRSSYNEQFFGPGTRLTVL.

This chain links TRBV15 with TRBJ2-5; no definite D call. The germline V gene has CDR1 LNHNV and CDR2 YYDKDF (reference sequence). V gave up 0 bases and J gave up 4 bases, with 9 bases separating them. The CDR3 loop spans 14 amino acids. This CDR3 is CATSRDLSGETQYF. CDR3 DNA: TGTGCCACCAGCAGAGACCTAAGTGGAGAGACCCAGTACTTC.

This clonotype showed up just a few times. The chain combines TRBV6-5 with TRBJ2-3; no clear D gene. CDR1 and CDR2 from the germline V gene are MNHEY and SVGAGI. V was clipped by 4 bases and J by 6 bases, with 8 bases between them. The CDR3 length is 12 residues. CDR3 protein: CASSSDRDTQYF. The CDR3 DNA reads as TGTGCCAGCAGTTCGGACCGGGATACGCAGTATTTT.

This clonotype was seen only a few times. The J gene is TRBJ2-2, the V gene TRBV12-3 or TRBV12-4; the D gene could be TRBD1 or TRBD2 (5 bases each). The CDR3 runs 15 residues. The V end lost 6 bases, the J end lost 9 bases, and 20 bases lay between the germline ends. The CDR3 here is CASSLRGPSSRELFF. The CDR3 DNA is TGTGCCAGCAGCCTAAGGGGACCCTCGTCGCGGGAGCTGTTTTTT.

This clonotype was counted a few times. CDR3 sequence (DNA): TGTGCCAGCAGCTCGGGGGGGGCCGGATACGAGCAGTACTTC. Amino acids: CASSSGGAGYEQYF. J is TRBJ2-7 and V is TRBV7-6; 8 bases line up with TRBD2. The CDR3 spans 14 residues. The V gene's germline CDR1 is SGHVS and CDR2 FNYEAQ. Trimming at V came to 4 bases and at J to 4 bases, leaving 6 bases not matched to a gene.